This TCR beta chain was sequenced during a study of T cells in Graves' hyperthyroidism and ophthalmopathy. Study-level points and caveats: The authors' 13 V-J model separated ophthalmopathy from stable hyperthyroidism.

From RNA transcripts, TCR beta CDR3 regions were amplified. When the TCR CDR3 underwent first-round RT-PCR, the HTBI primer set was used. TCRdb called the multiplex PCR reads again in MiXCR, with one record for every CDR3 protein. The sample contains 500,000 to 800,000 distinct CDR3 sequences, around 13% of which appear only once. The sample holds many counts of this clonotype. What it binds is not known. Pregnant or lactating patients were excluded, as were those with uncontrolled infection or other autoimmune disease. V lost 4 bases to trimming and J lost 4 bases, with 14 bases between them. Germline lookup yields CDR1 SQVTM and CDR2 ANQGSEA. This CDR3 contains 13 residues.

This chain links TRBV29-1 with TRBJ2-7; either TRBD1 or TRBD2 may supply D (5 bases each). This TCR was recovered from a woman aged 45-60 years with Graves' ophthalmopathy. The material sequenced was blood. The CDR3 protein is CSVGLPGTYEQYF. Here the CDR3 DNA reads TGCAGCGTTGGACTCCCCGGGACGTACGAGCAGTACTTC.